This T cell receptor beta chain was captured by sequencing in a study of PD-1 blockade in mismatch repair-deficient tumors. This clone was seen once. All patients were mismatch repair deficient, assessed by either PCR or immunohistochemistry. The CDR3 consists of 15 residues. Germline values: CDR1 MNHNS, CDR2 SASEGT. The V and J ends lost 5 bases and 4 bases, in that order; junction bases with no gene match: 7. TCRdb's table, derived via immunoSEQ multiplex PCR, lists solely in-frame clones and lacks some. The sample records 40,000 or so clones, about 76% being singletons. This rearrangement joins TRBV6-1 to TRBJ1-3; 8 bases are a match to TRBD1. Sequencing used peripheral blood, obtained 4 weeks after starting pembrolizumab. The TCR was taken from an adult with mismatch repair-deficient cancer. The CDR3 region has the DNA TGTGCCAGCAGTTTTCGGACAGGGCGGGGAAACACCATATATTTT. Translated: CASSFRTGRGNTIYF.